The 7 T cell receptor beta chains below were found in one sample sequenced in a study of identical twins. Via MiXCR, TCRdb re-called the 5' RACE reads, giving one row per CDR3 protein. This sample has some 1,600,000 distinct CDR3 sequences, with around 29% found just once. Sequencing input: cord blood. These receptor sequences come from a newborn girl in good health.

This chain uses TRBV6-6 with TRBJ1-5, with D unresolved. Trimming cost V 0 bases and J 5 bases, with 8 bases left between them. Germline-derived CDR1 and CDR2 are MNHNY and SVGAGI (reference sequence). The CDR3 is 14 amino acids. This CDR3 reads CASSYSPEDQPQHF. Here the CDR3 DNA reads TGTGCCAGCAGTTACTCTCCAGAGGATCAGCCCCAGCATTTT.

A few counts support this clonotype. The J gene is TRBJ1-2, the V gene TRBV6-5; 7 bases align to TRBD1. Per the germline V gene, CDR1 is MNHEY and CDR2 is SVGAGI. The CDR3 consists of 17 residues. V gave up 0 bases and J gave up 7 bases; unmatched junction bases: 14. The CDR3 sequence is CASSYSYPTGALSGYTF. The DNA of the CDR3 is TGTGCCAGCAGTTACTCATACCCCACAGGGGCCCTTTCTGGCTACACCTTC.

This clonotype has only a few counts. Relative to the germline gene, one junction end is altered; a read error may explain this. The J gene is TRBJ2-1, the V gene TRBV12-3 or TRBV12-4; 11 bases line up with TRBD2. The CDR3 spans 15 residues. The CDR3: CPSSFLTSGVNEQFF. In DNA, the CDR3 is TGTCCCAGCAGTTTCCTGACTAGCGGGGTCAATGAGCAGTTCTTC.

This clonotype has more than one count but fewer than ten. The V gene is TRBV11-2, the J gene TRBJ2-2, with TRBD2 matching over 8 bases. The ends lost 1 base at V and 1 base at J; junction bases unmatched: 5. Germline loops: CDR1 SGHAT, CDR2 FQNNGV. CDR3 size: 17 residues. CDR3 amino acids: CASSLAGAGGNTGELFF. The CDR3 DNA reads TGTGCCAGCAGCTTAGCCGGTGCGGGGGGGAACACCGGGGAGCTGTTTTTT.

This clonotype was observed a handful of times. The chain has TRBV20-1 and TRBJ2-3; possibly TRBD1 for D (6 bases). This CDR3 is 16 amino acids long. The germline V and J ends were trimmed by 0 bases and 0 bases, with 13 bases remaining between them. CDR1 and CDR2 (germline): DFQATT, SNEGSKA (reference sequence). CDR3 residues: CSARDGGHLSTDTQYF. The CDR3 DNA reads TGCAGTGCTAGAGATGGGGGACACCTTAGCACAGATACGCAGTATTTT.

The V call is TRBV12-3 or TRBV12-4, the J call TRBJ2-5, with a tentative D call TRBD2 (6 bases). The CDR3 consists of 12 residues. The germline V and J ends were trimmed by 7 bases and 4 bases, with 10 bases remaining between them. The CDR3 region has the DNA TGTGCCAGCACCATGGAGGGAGAGACCCAGTACTTC. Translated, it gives CASTMEGETQYF.

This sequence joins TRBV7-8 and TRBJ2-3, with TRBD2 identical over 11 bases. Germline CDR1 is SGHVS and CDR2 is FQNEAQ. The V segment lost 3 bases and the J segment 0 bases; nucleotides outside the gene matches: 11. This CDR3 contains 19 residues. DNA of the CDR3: TGTGCCAGCAGCTTGGCGGGACTAGCGGACTTGATGAGCACAGATACGCAGTATTTT. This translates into CASSLAGLADLMSTDTQYF.